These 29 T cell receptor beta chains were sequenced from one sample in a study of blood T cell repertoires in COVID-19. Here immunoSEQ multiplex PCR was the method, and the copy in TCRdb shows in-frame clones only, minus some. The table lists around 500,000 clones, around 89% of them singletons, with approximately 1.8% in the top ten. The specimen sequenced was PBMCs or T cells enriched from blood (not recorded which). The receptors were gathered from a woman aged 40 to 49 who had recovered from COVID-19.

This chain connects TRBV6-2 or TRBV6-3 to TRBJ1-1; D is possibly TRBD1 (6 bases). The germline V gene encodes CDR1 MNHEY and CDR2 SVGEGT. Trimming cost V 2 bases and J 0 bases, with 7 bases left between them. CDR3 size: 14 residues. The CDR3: CASSYGTLNTEAFF. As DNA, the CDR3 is TGTGCCAGCAGTTACGGGACACTGAACACTGAAGCTTTCTTT.

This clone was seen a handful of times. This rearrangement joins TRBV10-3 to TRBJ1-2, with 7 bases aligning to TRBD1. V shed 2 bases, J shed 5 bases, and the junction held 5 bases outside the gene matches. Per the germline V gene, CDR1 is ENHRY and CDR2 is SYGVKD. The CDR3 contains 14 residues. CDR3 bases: TGTGCCATCAGTGAGACAGGGGCCTCTTATGGCTACACCTTC. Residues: CAISETGASYGYTF.

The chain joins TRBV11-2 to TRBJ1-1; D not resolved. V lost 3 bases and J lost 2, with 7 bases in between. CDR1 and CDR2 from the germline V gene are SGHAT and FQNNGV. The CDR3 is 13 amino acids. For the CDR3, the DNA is TGTGCCAGCAGCTTGTGGCAAAACACTGAAGCTTTCTTT. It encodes CASSLWQNTEAFF.

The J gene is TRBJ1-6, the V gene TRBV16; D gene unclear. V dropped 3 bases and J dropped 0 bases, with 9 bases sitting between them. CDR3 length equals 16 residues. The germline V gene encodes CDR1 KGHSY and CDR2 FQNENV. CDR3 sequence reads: CASSQYSSSYNSPLHF. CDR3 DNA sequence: TGTGCCAGCAGCCAGTACAGCAGCTCCTATAATTCACCCCTCCACTTT.

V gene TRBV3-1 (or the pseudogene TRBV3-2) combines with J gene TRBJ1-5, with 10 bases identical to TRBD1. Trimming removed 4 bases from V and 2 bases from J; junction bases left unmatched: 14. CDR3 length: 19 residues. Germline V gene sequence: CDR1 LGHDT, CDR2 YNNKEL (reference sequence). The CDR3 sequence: CASSPTRGQGYERNQPQHF. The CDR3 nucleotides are TGTGCCAGCAGCCCGACGAGGGGACAGGGGTATGAGCGCAATCAGCCCCAGCATTTT.

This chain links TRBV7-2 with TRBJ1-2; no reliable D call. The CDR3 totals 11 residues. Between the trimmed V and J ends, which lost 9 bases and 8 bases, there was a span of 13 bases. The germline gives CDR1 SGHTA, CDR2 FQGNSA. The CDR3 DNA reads TGTGCCAGAGACGGTGGAGAAGGCTACACCTTC. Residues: CARDGGEGYTF.

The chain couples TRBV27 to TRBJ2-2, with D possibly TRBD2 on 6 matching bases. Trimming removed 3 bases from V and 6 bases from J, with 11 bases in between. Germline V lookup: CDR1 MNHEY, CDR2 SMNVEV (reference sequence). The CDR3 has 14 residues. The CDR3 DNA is TGTGCCAGCAGTTTTGGACGGGGGTCCGGGGAGCTGTTTTTT. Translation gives CASSFGRGSGELFF.

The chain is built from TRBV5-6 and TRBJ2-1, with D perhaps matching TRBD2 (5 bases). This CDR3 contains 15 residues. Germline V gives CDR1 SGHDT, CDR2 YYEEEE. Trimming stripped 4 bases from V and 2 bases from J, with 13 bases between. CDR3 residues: CASSLIAYTYNEQFF. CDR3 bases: TGTGCCAGCAGCCTGATAGCGTATACCTACAATGAGCAGTTCTTC.

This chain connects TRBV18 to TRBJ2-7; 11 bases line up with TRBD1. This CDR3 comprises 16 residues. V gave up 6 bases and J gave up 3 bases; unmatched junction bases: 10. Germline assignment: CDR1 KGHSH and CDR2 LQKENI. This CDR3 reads CASSQSRDRGIYEQYF. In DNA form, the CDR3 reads TGTGCCAGCTCCCAATCCCGGGACAGGGGGATCTACGAGCAGTACTTC.

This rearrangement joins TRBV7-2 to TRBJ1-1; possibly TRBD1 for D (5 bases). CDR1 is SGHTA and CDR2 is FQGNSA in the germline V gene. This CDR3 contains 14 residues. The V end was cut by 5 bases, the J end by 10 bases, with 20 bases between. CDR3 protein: CASSRLVGGLVAFF. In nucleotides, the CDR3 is TGTGCCAGCAGCAGATTAGTCGGGGGTCTCGTAGCTTTCTTT.

The CDR3 DNA reads as TGTGCCAGCAGGGCCGTGGGACAGTCGGCTGAAGCTTTCTTT. This encodes CASRAVGQSAEAFF. The chain combines TRBV27 with TRBJ1-1, with 7 nucleotides matching TRBD1. CDR1 is MNHEY, CDR2 SMNVEV, per germline (reference sequence). V shed 6 bases and J 6 bases; nucleotides not matched to a gene: 10. CDR3 size: 14 residues.

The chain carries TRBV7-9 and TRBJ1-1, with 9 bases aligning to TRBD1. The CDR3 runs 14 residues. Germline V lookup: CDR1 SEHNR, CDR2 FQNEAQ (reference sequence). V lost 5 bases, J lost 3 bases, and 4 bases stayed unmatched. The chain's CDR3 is CASSPRQGDTEAFF. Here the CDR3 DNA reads TGTGCCAGCAGCCCCAGACAGGGGGACACTGAAGCTTTCTTT.

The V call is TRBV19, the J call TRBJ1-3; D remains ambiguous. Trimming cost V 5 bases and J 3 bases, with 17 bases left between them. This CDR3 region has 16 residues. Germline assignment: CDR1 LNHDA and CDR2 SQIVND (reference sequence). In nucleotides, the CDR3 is TGTGCCAGTAGTCCGCAGGCGCGTTCGCTTGGAAACACCATATATTTT. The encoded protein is CASSPQARSLGNTIYF.

The CDR3 nucleotides read TGTGCCACCAGCAGAGACCCAGGGGTGGGCACTGAAGCTTTCTTT. Amino acids: CATSRDPGVGTEAFF. The J gene is TRBJ1-1, the V gene TRBV15, with D maybe TRBD1 (6 bases). The V and J ends lost 0 bases and 4 bases respectively, with 12 bases between them. The length of the CDR3 is 15 residues. Looked up from germline, CDR1 is LNHNV and CDR2 is YYDKDF (reference sequence).

The CDR3 DNA follows: TGTGCCAGCAACCTTCTAGCGGGAGTAGGAAATGAGCAGTTCTTC. Amino acids: CASNLLAGVGNEQFF. This chain uses TRBV6-5 with TRBJ2-1; the match to TRBD2 covers 10 bases. The CDR3 is made up of 15 amino acids. V shed 7 bases and J 7 bases; nucleotides not matched to a gene: 10. Germline V gives CDR1 MNHEY, CDR2 SVGAGI.

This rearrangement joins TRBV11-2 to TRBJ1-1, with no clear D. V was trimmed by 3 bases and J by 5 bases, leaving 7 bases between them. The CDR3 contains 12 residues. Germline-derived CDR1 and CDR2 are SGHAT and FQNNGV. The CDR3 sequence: CASSFGETEAFF. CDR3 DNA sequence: TGTGCCAGCAGCTTCGGGGAGACTGAAGCTTTCTTT. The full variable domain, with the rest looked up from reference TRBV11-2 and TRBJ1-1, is EAGVAQSPRYKIIEKRQSVAFWCNPISGHATLYWYQQILGQGPKLLIQFQNNGVVDDSQLPKDRFSAERLKGVDSTLKIQPAKLEDSAVYLCASSFGETEAFFGQGTRLTVV.

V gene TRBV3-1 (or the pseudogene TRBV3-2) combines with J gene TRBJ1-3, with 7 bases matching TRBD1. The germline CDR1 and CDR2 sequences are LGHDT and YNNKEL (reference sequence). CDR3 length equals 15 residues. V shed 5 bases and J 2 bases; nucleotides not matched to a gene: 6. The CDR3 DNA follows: TGTGCCAGCAGCTTTGAGACAGGGACTGGAAACACCATATATTTT. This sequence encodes CASSFETGTGNTIYF.

The CDR3 coding sequence is TGTGCCAGTAGTATAGGTGGGACTAGCGGGAGTGGTGAGACCCAGTACTTC. Translation: CASSIGGTSGSGETQYF. The V gene is TRBV19, the J gene TRBJ2-5, with TRBD2 matching 14 bases. The CDR3 is 17 amino acids. Trimming cost V 1 base and J 5 bases; bases outside gene matches: 6. Germline V gene data show CDR1 as LNHDA and CDR2 as SQIVND (reference sequence).

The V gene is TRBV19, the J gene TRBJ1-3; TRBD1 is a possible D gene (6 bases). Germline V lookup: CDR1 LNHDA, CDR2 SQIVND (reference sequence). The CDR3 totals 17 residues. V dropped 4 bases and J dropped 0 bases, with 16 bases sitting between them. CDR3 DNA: TGTGCCAGTAGTAACATTAATGGACAGTACTCTGGAAACACCATATATTTT. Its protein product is CASSNINGQYSGNTIYF.

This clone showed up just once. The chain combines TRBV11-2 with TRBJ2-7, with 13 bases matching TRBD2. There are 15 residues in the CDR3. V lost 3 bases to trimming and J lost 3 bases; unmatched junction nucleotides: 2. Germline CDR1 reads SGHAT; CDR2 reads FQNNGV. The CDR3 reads CASSFRTSGSYEQYF. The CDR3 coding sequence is TGTGCCAGCAGCTTCCGGACTAGCGGGAGCTACGAGCAGTACTTC. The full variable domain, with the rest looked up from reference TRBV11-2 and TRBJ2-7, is EAGVAQSPRYKIIEKRQSVAFWCNPISGHATLYWYQQILGQGPKLLIQFQNNGVVDDSQLPKDRFSAERLKGVDSTLKIQPAKLEDSAVYLCASSFRTSGSYEQYFGPGTRLTVT.

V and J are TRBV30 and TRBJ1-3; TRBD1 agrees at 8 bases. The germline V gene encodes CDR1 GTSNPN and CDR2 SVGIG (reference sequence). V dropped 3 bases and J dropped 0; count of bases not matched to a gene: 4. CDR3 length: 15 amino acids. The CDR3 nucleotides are TGTGCCTGGAGGGACAGGGACCTCTCTGGAAACACCATATATTTT. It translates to CAWRDRDLSGNTIYF.

The CDR3, as DNA: TGTGCCAGCAGTTACTCGGGCAGGGTTGGCAATCAGCCCCAGCATTTT. Translating it yields CASSYSGRVGNQPQHF. The chain joins TRBV6-6 to TRBJ1-5, with D possibly TRBD1 on 5 matching bases. With 0 bases removed from V and 2 bases from J, the gap between germline ends came to 11 bases. The CDR3 spans 16 residues. Germline CDR1 MNHNY, CDR2 SVGAGI (reference sequence).

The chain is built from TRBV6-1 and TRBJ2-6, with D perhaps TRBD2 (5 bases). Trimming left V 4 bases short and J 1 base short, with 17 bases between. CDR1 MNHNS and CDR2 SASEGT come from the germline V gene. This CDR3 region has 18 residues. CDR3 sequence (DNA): TGTGCCAGCAGTGGCTCTATTGCGGGCGAGTCTGGGGCCAACGTCCTGACTTTC. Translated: CASSGSIAGESGANVLTF.

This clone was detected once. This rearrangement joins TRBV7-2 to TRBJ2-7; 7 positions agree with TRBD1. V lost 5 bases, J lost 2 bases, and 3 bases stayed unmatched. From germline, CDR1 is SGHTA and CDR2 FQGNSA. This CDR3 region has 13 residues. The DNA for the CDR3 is TGTGCCAGCAGCCCGGGACAGACCTACGAGCAGTACTTC. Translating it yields CASSPGQTYEQYF.

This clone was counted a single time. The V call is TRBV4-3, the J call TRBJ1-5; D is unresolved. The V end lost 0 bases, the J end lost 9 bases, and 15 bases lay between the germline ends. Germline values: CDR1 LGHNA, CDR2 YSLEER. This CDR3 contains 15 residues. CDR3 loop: CASSQEAGVSGPQHF. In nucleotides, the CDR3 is TGCGCCAGCAGCCAAGAAGCCGGGGTATCGGGGCCCCAGCATTTT.

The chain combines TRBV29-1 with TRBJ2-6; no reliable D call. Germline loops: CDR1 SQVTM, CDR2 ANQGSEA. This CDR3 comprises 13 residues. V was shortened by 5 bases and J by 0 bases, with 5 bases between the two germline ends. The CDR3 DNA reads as TGCAGCGTTCTACTCTCTGGGGCCAACGTCCTGACTTTC. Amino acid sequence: CSVLLSGANVLTF.

CDR3 amino acids: CSGGQGSNYGYTF. The CDR3 DNA sequence: TGCAGCGGGGGACAGGGAAGTAACTATGGCTACACCTTC. This chain links TRBV29-1 with TRBJ1-2, with TRBD1 matching over 9 bases. This CDR3 has 13 residues. The germline V gene has CDR1 SQVTM and CDR2 ANQGSEA. Trimming cost V 7 bases and J 1 base; bases outside gene matches: 4.

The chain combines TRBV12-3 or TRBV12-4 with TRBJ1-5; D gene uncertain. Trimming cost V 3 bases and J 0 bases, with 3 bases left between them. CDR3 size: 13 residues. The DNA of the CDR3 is TGTGCCAGCAGTTTTAATAGCAATCAGCCCCAGCATTTT. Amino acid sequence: CASSFNSNQPQHF.

Written as DNA, the CDR3 is TGTGCCAGCAGCTCCCTCGGGCAGGGCGCCACTGAAGCTTTCTTT. This translates into CASSSLGQGATEAFF. V usage is TRBV9 and J usage is TRBJ1-1, with D possibly matching TRBD1 (5 bases). The CDR3 is made up of 15 amino acids. CDR1 and CDR2 from the germline V gene are SGDLS and YYNGEE. V lost 4 bases to trimming and J lost 4 bases, with 17 bases between them.